This section outlines one T cell receptor (beta chain) sequence together with its context. Its antigen is unidentified. Germline CDR1 reads MNHEY; CDR2 reads SMNVEV (reference sequence). There are 14 residues in the CDR3. The V end lost 2 bases, the J end lost 1 base, and 9 bases lay between the germline ends. This specimen comes from a study of OX40 agonist ivuxolimab in advanced cancers. Overall study context: Every 2 weeks, ivuxolimab was infused into the patients intravenously at between 0.01 and 10 mg/kg. Of mixed ages from 23 to 79 and averaging about 65 years, the group was approximately 80% male. Findings and caveats of the study: Among the least clonally expanded were partial responders at 0.1-3.0 mg/kg.

Profiling relied on immunoSEQ multiplex PCR, and the TCRdb table lists in-frame clones only, not all of them. The sample contains roughly 32,000 clones, roughly 76% of which appear only once. Autoimmune disease history or systemic immunosuppression disqualified patients. The clonotype was recovered from an adult with an advanced solid tumor such as melanoma, head and neck, liver or kidney cancer. This chain links TRBV27 with TRBJ2-7; D not certain. Sequencing was performed on CD4+ or CD8+ T cells sorted from blood, taken in a trial of the OX40 agonist ivuxolimab. CDR3 DNA: TGTGCCAGCAGTTTAGTTCGATCTTCCTACGAGCAGTACTTC. Its translation is CASSLVRSSYEQYF.